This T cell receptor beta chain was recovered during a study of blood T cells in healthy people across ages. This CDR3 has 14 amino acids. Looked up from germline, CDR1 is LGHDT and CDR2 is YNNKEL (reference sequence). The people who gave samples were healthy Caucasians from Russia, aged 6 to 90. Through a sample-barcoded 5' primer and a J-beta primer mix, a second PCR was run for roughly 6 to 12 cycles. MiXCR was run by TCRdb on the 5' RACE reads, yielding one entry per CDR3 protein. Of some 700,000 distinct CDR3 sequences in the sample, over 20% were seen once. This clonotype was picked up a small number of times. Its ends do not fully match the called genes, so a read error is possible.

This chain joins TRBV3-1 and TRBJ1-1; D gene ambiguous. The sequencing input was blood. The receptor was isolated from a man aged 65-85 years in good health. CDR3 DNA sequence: TGTGCCAGCAGACAAGATACTGGGGACACTGAAGCTTTCTTT. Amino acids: CASRQDTGDTEAFF.